What follows describes a single T cell receptor beta chain. As yet, its antigen is unknown. The TRB libraries of cDNA were built by UMI-labeled 5' RACE. Following a re-call of the 5' RACE reads, TCRdb has one entry per CDR3 protein and lacks DNA. Its table lists some 130,000 distinct CDR3 sequences. The data originate from a study of CXCR3-negative and CXCR3-positive naive CD8 T cells. Study-level points and caveats: Relative to CXCR3-negative naive cells, CXCR3-positive naive cells had more hydrophobic TRB CDR3s. Naive CXCR3-negative cells resembled naive CXCR3-positive cells in TRBV-TRBJ usage; memory cells differed. Sequencing showed both naive subsets with comparably high diversity, and memory CD8+ cells much lower.

Cells that were CD45RO-CCR7+CD27+CD95- constituted naive CD8+ T cells. Germline CDR1 reads LGHNA; CDR2 reads YNFKEQ. The CDR3 runs to 14 residues. This clonotype was sampled from a human donor in good health. Some clones in this sample may be carry-over from other donors' samples. Sequencing was carried out using naive CXCR3+ CD8+ T cells from blood. Documented subset: CD45RO-CCR7+CD27+CD95- naive CD8+ T cells expressing CXCR3 (TNR3+). The genes are TRBV4-2 and TRBJ2-7; TCRdb gives TRBD2 as the D gene, but with no DNA this cannot be confirmed. The CDR3 here is CASSASGSSDKQYF.